These 21 T cell receptor beta chains share one sample of origin, sequenced in a study of cytomegalovirus exposure and HLA in healthy donors. The study ran its PCR with 60 Vbeta and 13 Jbeta primers. Libraries were prepared by immunoSEQ multiplex PCR; TCRdb keeps only in-frame clonotypes and omits some of them. Here the sample spans under 200,000 clones, 82% being singletons. Input material: PBMCs. Receptor source: a woman aged 45-65 years in good health and CMV-seronegative.

This chain uses TRBV5-1 with TRBJ2-7; 12 bases map to TRBD1. V shed 5 bases, J shed 6 bases, and the junction held 6 bases outside the gene matches. Germline-derived CDR1 and CDR2 are SGHRS and YFSETQ. This CDR3 region has 14 residues. The CDR3 bases are TGCGCCAGCAGGGGACAGGGGGCAAGCTCCGAGCAGTACTTC. Protein product: CASRGQGASSEQYF.

This chain links TRBV5-4 with TRBJ2-5, with D possibly matching TRBD2 (6 bases). Trimming removed 3 bases at V and 2 bases at J, with 11 bases between. The germline V gene has CDR1 SGHNT and CDR2 YYREEE (reference sequence). The CDR3 is made up of 14 amino acids. This chain's CDR3 is CASSSGVLQETQYF. The CDR3 bases are TGTGCCAGCAGCTCGGGGGTGCTTCAAGAGACCCAGTACTTC.

The CDR3 loop reads CASSFDRTGFRGGGNTIYF. DNA for the CDR3: TGTGCCAGCAGCTTTGACCGGACAGGGTTTAGGGGGGGAGGAAACACCATATATTTT. The chain combines TRBV11-3 with TRBJ1-3; TRBD1 aligns across 8 bases. The CDR3 totals 19 residues. CDR1 and CDR2 from the germline V gene are SGHNT and YENEEA. V was clipped by 3 bases and J by 4 bases; unmatched bases: 17.

V is TRBV18 and J is TRBJ2-5, with a tentative D call TRBD1 (5 bases). The end of the DNA aligns better with TRBJ2-7, so the J call may be wrong. In germline, CDR1 is KGHSH, CDR2 LQKENI. This CDR3 has 16 residues. In DNA, the CDR3 is TGTGCCAGCTCACCGCTAGAAGGGGCAGGAGTCTACGAGCAGTACTTC. Protein sequence: CASSPLEGAGVYEQYF.

The rearrangement uses TRBV11-2 and TRBJ2-7, with D possibly being TRBD1 (5 bases). V lost 2 bases and J lost 3, with 11 bases in between. The length of the CDR3 is 14 residues. Germline V gene data show CDR1 as SGHAT and CDR2 as FQNNGV. The CDR3 protein is CASSLQGAYYEQYF. The DNA of the CDR3 is TGTGCCAGCAGCTTACAGGGTGCCTACTACGAGCAGTACTTC.

The CDR3 nucleotides are TGTGCCAGCAGCTTAGTGCCAGGGGGCACAGATACGCAGTATTTT. It codes for CASSLVPGGTDTQYF. This chain links TRBV7-7 with TRBJ2-3; possibly TRBD1 for D (6 bases). V was cut by 1 base and J by 1 base, with 9 bases left in between. The CDR3 loop spans 15 amino acids. Germline assignment: CDR1 SSHAT and CDR2 FNYEAQ (reference sequence).

V and J are TRBV5-1 and TRBJ1-2, with 10 bases identical to TRBD1. This CDR3 region has 13 residues. With V trimmed by 4 bases and J by 8 bases, 5 bases remained unmatched. Germline V gene lookup returns CDR1 SGHRS and CDR2 YFSETQ. The CDR3 nucleotides read TGCGCCAGCAGCCTCGGACAGGGGGAAGGCTACACCTTC. Protein: CASSLGQGEGYTF. Looking up the rest from reference TRBV5-1 and TRBJ1-2 gives the full variable domain: KAGVTQTPRYLIKTRGQQVTLSCSPISGHRSVSWYQQTPGQGLQFLFEYFSETQRNKGNFPGRFSGRQFSNSRSEMNVSTLELGDSALYLCASSLGQGEGYTFGSGTRLTVV.

This clone was observed a handful of times. The V call is TRBV5-1, the J call TRBJ2-3; possible D gene TRBD1, 5 bases. CDR3 length equals 14 residues. V lost 0 bases and J 5 bases, leaving 10 bases between the germline ends. In germline, CDR1 is SGHRS, CDR2 YFSETQ. The CDR3 spells CASSLVQDGDTQYF. In DNA, the CDR3 is TGCGCCAGCAGCTTGGTACAGGACGGAGATACGCAGTATTTT.

The CDR3 is CASSPRTGQSTDTQYF. Here the CDR3 DNA reads TGTGCCAGCTCACCAAGGACAGGCCAGAGCACAGATACGCAGTATTTT. V usage is TRBV18 and J usage is TRBJ2-3, with 7 bases aligning to TRBD1. This CDR3 contains 16 residues. CDR1 is KGHSH, CDR2 LQKENI, per germline. V lost 2 bases to trimming and J lost 0 bases; unmatched junction nucleotides: 5.

The V gene is TRBV28, the J gene TRBJ1-5; 7 nucleotides line up with TRBD1. CDR3 length: 16 residues. The J segment lost 5 bases and the V segment lost 6 bases, leaving 13 bases of the junction unmatched. CDR1 and CDR2 (germline): MDHEN, SYDVKM. The CDR3 loop is CASSPNTGQRDQPQHF. The CDR3 nucleotides are TGTGCCAGCAGCCCAAATACGGGACAGCGGGATCAGCCCCAGCATTTT.

The rearrangement joins TRBV11-3 to TRBJ2-7; 13 bases map to TRBD2. The V gene's germline CDR1 is SGHNT and CDR2 YENEEA. This CDR3 region has 16 residues. V gave up 5 bases and J gave up 7 bases; unmatched junction bases: 11. CDR3 DNA sequence: TGTGCCAGCAGCGGGAGGGGGACTAGCGGGACCTCGGAGCAGTACTTC. Amino acid sequence: CASSGRGTSGTSEQYF.

In its sample, this clone was seen once. The chain joins TRBV28 to TRBJ2-3; 7 bases are a match to TRBD1. The CDR3 runs 13 residues. From germline, CDR1 is MDHEN and CDR2 SYDVKM. V was clipped by 6 bases and J by 1 base; unmatched bases: 1. Here the CDR3 reads CASSTGGTDTQYF. CDR3 DNA sequence: TGTGCCAGCAGCACAGGGGGCACAGATACGCAGTATTTT.

The chain carries TRBV28 and TRBJ2-2; 10 bases are shared with TRBD1. The CDR3 has 14 amino acids. V shed 6 bases, J shed 5 bases, and the junction held 3 bases outside the gene matches. Per the germline V gene, CDR1 is MDHEN and CDR2 is SYDVKM. CDR3 bases: TGTGCCAGCAGGGGGACAGGGGTTACCGGGGAGCTGTTTTTT. Translation gives CASRGTGVTGELFF.

This clone was counted ten times or more. The V gene is TRBV19, the J gene TRBJ2-7; TRBD1 matches 7 bases. Looked up from germline, CDR1 is LNHDA and CDR2 is SQIVND (reference sequence). The V and J ends lost 4 bases and 3 bases, in that order; junction bases with no gene match: 3. The CDR3 extends over 13 amino acids. CDR3: CASSKGGGYEQYF. The CDR3 region has the DNA TGTGCCAGTAGTAAAGGGGGCGGCTACGAGCAGTACTTC.

The J gene is TRBJ1-5, the V gene TRBV27; D may be TRBD1 (5 bases). The CDR3 loop spans 15 amino acids. CDR1 and CDR2 (germline): MNHEY, SMNVEV (reference sequence). Trimming cost V 4 bases and J 4 bases, with 14 bases left between them. The CDR3 DNA reads TGTGCCAGCAGTTATGTCGGGGCGGGGAATCAGCCCCAGCATTTT. Translating gives CASSYVGAGNQPQHF.

V and J are TRBV5-4 and TRBJ2-1; D call uncertain. This CDR3 is 14 amino acids long. V was pared by 4 bases and J by 4 bases, with 12 bases between. Germline-derived CDR1 and CDR2 are SGHNT and YYREEE (reference sequence). In DNA, the CDR3 is TGTGCCAGCAGCGTATTGACTGATTACAATGAGCAGTTCTTC. It yields the protein CASSVLTDYNEQFF.

The J gene is TRBJ2-7, the V gene TRBV10-3; 7 bases map to TRBD1. J lost 6 bases, V lost 5 bases, and 10 bases had no gene match. In germline, CDR1 is ENHRY, CDR2 SYGVKD. The CDR3 is 14 residues long. CDR3 nucleotide sequence: TGTGCCATCAGTACCCCAGACAGGGCGGTCGAGCAGTACTTC. It codes for CAISTPDRAVEQYF.

Note on this clone: Other DNA variants within this sample encode the same CDR3. The V gene is TRBV7-9, the J gene TRBJ2-7; D is perhaps TRBD2 (5 bases). The V gene lost 7 bases and the J gene lost 3 bases, with 7 bases spanning the gap. Germline CDR1 SEHNR, CDR2 FQNEAQ (reference sequence). CDR3 length equals 11 residues. CDR3 amino acids: CASTRGYEQYF. The CDR3 DNA reads TGTGCCAGCACCCGGGGCTACGAGCAGTACTTC.

The chain combines TRBV28 with TRBJ2-2; 12 nucleotides match TRBD2. There are 18 residues in the CDR3. Germline CDR1 MDHEN, CDR2 SYDVKM. Trimming cost V 3 bases and J 1 base; bases outside gene matches: 6. CDR3 sequence reads: CASSFWTGLAGNTGELFF. CDR3 bases: TGTGCCAGCAGTTTTTGGACGGGACTAGCGGGGAACACCGGGGAGCTGTTTTTT.

The J gene is TRBJ2-3, the V gene TRBV29-1; 7 bases map to TRBD1. J lost 0 bases, V lost 6 bases, and 9 bases had no gene match. This CDR3 comprises 15 residues. Per germline, CDR1 SQVTM and CDR2 ANQGSEA. CDR3 residues: CSVPRDRSSTDTQYF. In nucleotides, the CDR3 is TGCAGCGTCCCCAGGGACAGATCTAGCACAGATACGCAGTATTTT.

The J gene is TRBJ2-7, the V gene TRBV14; D ambiguous. CDR1 and CDR2 from the germline V gene are SGHDN and FVKESK. This CDR3 region has 15 residues. Trimming cost V 0 bases and J 0 bases, with 9 bases left between them. The CDR3 loop reads CASSQDSLSSYEQYF. The CDR3, as DNA: TGTGCCAGCAGCCAAGATTCGCTATCCTCCTACGAGCAGTACTTC.